Below are 9 T cell receptor beta chains sequenced from a single sample in a study of cytomegalovirus exposure and HLA in healthy donors. Vbeta (60) and Jbeta (13) primers were used in the PCR. Libraries were prepared by immunoSEQ multiplex PCR; TCRdb keeps only in-frame clonotypes and omits some of them. This table has roughly 76,000 clones, around 80% appearing once. Sequenced sample: PBMCs. The receptors stem from a man between 25 and 39 years old in good health and CMV-seronegative.

The table lists this clone with a few counts. This rearrangement joins TRBV27 to TRBJ2-5; D call uncertain. Germline V gives CDR1 MNHEY, CDR2 SMNVEV (reference sequence). CDR3 length equals 13 residues. Trimming stripped 2 bases from V and 3 bases from J, with 7 bases between. The CDR3 DNA reads as TGTGCCAGCAGTTTAGGGCGCAAAGAGACCCAGTACTTC. It codes for CASSLGRKETQYF.

The chain is built from TRBV9 and TRBJ2-5; 9 positions agree with TRBD2. Germline trimming cut 0 bases from V and 5 bases from J; bases unmatched to any gene: 5. Germline values: CDR1 SGDLS, CDR2 YYNGEE. The CDR3 loop spans 15 amino acids. CDR3 amino acids: CASSVGGLAGETQYF. In nucleotides, the CDR3 is TGTGCCAGCAGCGTAGGGGGACTAGCAGGGGAGACCCAGTACTTC.

This chain joins TRBV5-6 and TRBJ2-7; D is perhaps TRBD1 (6 bases). The V gene lost 4 bases and the J gene lost 2 bases, with 16 bases spanning the gap. The CDR3 runs to 15 residues. Looked up from germline, CDR1 is SGHDT and CDR2 is YYEEEE. CDR3 sequence reads: CASSERGTTPYEQYF. For the CDR3, the DNA is TGTGCCAGCAGCGAAAGGGGGACAACCCCCTACGAGCAGTACTTC.

V gene TRBV21-1 combines with J gene TRBJ2-7; the D segment call TRBD2 is taken from the table without a DNA check. TRBV21-1 is annotated as a pseudogene. CDR3 length: 13 residues. CDR3 DNA: TGTGCCAGCAGACCTACCCCAGGGAGGGAGCAGTACTTC. As protein: CASRPTPGREQYF.

The chain recombines TRBV6-5 with TRBJ2-6; no definite D call. This CDR3 contains 15 residues. Looked up from germline, CDR1 is MNHEY and CDR2 is SVGAGI. Trimming took 6 bases from V and 0 from J, leaving 9 bases between them. The CDR3 region has the DNA TGTGCCAGCAGCTATCTCAACTCTGGGGCCAACGTCCTGACTTTC. Translation gives CASSYLNSGANVLTF.

The gene calls are TRBV11-2 and TRBJ2-3; 14 nucleotides align to TRBD2. J was trimmed by 5 bases and V by 7 bases; bases with no gene match: 8. CDR3 length equals 16 residues. Looked up from germline, CDR1 is SGHAT and CDR2 is FQNNGV. The CDR3 protein is CASNYPTSGGEDTQYF. CDR3 nucleotides: TGTGCCAGCAACTATCCGACTAGCGGGGGGGAAGATACGCAGTATTTT.

The chain uses TRBV5-6 and TRBJ2-2; 12 bases agree with TRBD2. Per the germline V gene, CDR1 is SGHDT and CDR2 is YYEEEE. The CDR3 has 16 amino acids. With 0 bases clipped from V and 6 bases from J, the junction kept 3 bases outside the gene matches. This chain's CDR3 is CASSLALAGGPGELFF. The DNA of the CDR3 is TGTGCCAGCAGCTTGGCTCTAGCGGGAGGGCCCGGGGAGCTGTTTTTT.

This sequence joins TRBV5-6 and TRBJ1-5, with D hard to call. V was cut by 1 base and J by 4 bases, with 12 bases left in between. The CDR3 has 15 residues. Germline CDR1 reads SGHDT; CDR2 reads YYEEEE. DNA for the CDR3: TGTGCCAGCAGCTTGATGGGAGGACGGAATCAGCCCCAGCATTTT. As protein: CASSLMGGRNQPQHF.

This rearrangement joins TRBV18 to TRBJ2-1, with 11 bases matching TRBD2. J was trimmed by 10 bases and V by 3 bases; bases with no gene match: 2. Germline-derived CDR1 and CDR2 are KGHSH and LQKENI. CDR3 length: 13 residues. The CDR3 DNA follows: TGTGCCAGCTCACCGGGGACTAGCGGCGAGCAGTTCTTC. As protein: CASSPGTSGEQFF.